This T cell receptor beta chain was sequenced for a study of regulatory T cells in long-lasting Graves disease. Study-level findings and limits: Those with persistent disease had in common more public clonotypes (2,741) than new patients (around 910).

Time point meaning: persistent/refractory GD, antithyroid drugs over 5 years with positive TRAb. PBMCs provided the RNA from which the TCR library was made. A note on this clonotype: Its antigen is currently unknown.

CDR3 regions were amplified by Arm-PCR using iRepertoire HTBI primers to build TCR beta libraries. TCRdb reprocessed the multiplex PCR reads via MiXCR and lists one record per CDR3 protein. The table records roughly 500,000 distinct CDR3 sequences, less than 25% of them present only once. The sample in question was peripheral blood mononuclear cells (PBMCs), obtained when the disease was refractory, from a patient treated with antithyroid drugs. The clonotype comes from a female donor with Graves disease.

DNA for the CDR3: TGTGCCAGCAGTGAAGTCGATGGGGAGGCTGAAGCTTTCTTT. Protein product: CASSEVDGEAEAFF. The chain employs TRBV6-1 and TRBJ1-1; unclear D gene. CDR3 length: 14 amino acids. V was cut by 1 base and J by 6 bases, with 12 bases left in between. CDR1 is MNHNS and CDR2 is SASEGT in the germline V gene.